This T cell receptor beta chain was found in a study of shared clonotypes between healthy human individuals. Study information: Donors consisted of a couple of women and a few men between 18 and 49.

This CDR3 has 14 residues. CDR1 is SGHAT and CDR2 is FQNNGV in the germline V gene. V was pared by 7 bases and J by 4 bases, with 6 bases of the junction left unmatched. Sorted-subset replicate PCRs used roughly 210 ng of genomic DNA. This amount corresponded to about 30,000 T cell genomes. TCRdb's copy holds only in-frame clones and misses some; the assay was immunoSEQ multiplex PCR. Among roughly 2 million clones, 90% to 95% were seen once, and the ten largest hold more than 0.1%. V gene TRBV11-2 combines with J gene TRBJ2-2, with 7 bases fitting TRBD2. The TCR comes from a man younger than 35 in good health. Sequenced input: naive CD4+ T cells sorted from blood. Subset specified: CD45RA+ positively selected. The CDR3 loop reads CASTPGGITGELFF. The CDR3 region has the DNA TGTGCCAGCACCCCCGGGGGGATCACCGGGGAGCTGTTTTTT. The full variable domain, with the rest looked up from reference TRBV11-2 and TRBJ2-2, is EAGVAQSPRYKIIEKRQSVAFWCNPISGHATLYWYQQILGQGPKLLIQFQNNGVVDDSQLPKDRFSAERLKGVDSTLKIQPAKLEDSAVYLCASTPGGITGELFFGEGSRLTVL.